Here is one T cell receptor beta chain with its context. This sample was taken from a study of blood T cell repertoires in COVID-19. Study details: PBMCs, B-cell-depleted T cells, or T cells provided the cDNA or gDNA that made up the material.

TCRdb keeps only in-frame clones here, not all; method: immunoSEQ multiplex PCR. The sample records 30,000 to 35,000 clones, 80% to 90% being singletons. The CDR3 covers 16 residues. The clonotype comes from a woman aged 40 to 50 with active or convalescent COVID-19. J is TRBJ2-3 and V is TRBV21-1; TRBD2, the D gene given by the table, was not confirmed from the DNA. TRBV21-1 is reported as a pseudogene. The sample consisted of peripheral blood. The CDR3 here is CASSALAGGAGDTQYF. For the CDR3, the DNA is TGTGCCAGCAGCGCCTTAGCGGGGGGGGCGGGAGATACGCAGTATTTT.